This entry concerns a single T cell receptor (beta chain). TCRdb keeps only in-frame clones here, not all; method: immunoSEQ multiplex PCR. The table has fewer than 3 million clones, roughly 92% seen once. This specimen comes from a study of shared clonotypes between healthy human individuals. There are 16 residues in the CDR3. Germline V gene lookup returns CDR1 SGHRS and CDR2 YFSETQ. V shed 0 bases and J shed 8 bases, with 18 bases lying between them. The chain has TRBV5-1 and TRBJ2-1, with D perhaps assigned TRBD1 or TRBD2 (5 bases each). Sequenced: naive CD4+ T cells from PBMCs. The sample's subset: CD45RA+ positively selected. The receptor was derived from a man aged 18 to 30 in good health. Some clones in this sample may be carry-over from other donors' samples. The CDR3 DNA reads TGCGCCAGCAGCTTGGTTCCCCGGAACCAGGGAGATGAGCAGTTCTTC. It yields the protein CASSLVPRNQGDEQFF.